One sample yielded the 20 T cell receptor beta chains listed below, sequenced in a study of shared clonotypes between healthy human individuals. Clones were sequenced by immunoSEQ multiplex PCR, and TCRdb holds only the in-frame ones, with some missing. The profile shows fewer than 650,000 clones, 76% of them singletons. Material for sequencing was PBMCs. The receptors stem from a woman between 40 and 50 years old in good health. Some clones in this sample may be carry-over from other donors' samples.

The J gene is TRBJ2-7, the V gene TRBV7-9; D not certain. V was trimmed by 4 bases and J by 4 bases, leaving 8 bases between them. Germline V gene data show CDR1 as SEHNR and CDR2 as FQNEAQ (reference sequence). This CDR3 is built from 12 residues. CDR3 amino acids: CASSSGTYEQYF. The DNA of the CDR3 is TGTGCCAGCAGCTCTGGTACTTACGAGCAGTACTTC. Variable domain in full (rest from reference TRBV7-9 and TRBJ2-7): DTGVSQNPRHKITKRGQNVTFRCDPISEHNRLYWYRQTLGQGPEFLTYFQNEAQLEKSRLLSDRFSAERPKGSFSTLEIQRTEQGDSAMYLCASSSGTYEQYFGPGTRLTVT.

The chain joins TRBV5-6 to TRBJ2-3; D not resolved. Trimming removed 0 bases from V and 2 bases from J, with 7 bases in between. The CDR3 is 14 residues long. The V gene's germline CDR1 is SGHDT and CDR2 YYEEEE. The CDR3 here is CASSLEGYTDTQYF. The CDR3 DNA reads as TGTGCCAGCAGCTTGGAAGGCTACACAGATACGCAGTATTTT.

The table lists this clone with a few counts. This chain joins TRBV7-6 and TRBJ2-2; 10 bases map to TRBD1. Looked up from germline, CDR1 is SGHVS and CDR2 is FNYEAQ. The CDR3 is 14 residues long. The V gene end was trimmed by 4 bases and the J gene end by 5 bases; junction bases not matched to a gene: 1. The CDR3 nucleotides read TGTGCCAGCAGCTGGGACAGGGGTACCGGGGAGCTGTTTTTT. Amino acids: CASSWDRGTGELFF.

The V and J genes are TRBV5-6 and TRBJ1-1; D gene unclear. CDR3 length equals 11 residues. The V gene's germline CDR1 is SGHDT and CDR2 YYEEEE. V dropped 4 bases and J dropped 1 base, with 2 bases sitting between them. CDR3 sequence reads: CASSKNTEAFF. The CDR3 DNA follows: TGTGCCAGCAGCAAGAACACTGAAGCTTTCTTT.

The V call is TRBV28, the J call TRBJ1-5; D not resolved. The CDR3 is made up of 10 amino acids. Deletions cut 11 bases from V and 1 base from J, with 3 bases between. The germline CDR1 and CDR2 sequences are MDHEN and SYDVKM. The CDR3 loop is CAGSNQPQHF. In DNA form, the CDR3 reads TGTGCCGGGAGCAATCAGCCCCAGCATTTT. Complete variable domain (other parts from reference TRBV28 and TRBJ1-5): DVKVTQSSRYLVKRTGEKVFLECVQDMDHENMFWYRQDPGLGLRLIYFSYDVKMKEKGDIPEGYSVSREKKERFSLILESASTNQTSMYLCAGSNQPQHFGDGTRLSIL.

This chain links TRBV10-1 with TRBJ2-5, with D uncertain. This CDR3 comprises 15 residues. The germline V and J ends were trimmed by 2 bases and 3 bases, with 13 bases remaining between them. Germline CDR1 WNHNN, CDR2 SYGVQD (reference sequence). The CDR3 sequence is CASSEEVGLEETQYF. The CDR3 DNA is TGCGCCAGCAGTGAGGAGGTAGGTCTTGAAGAGACCCAGTACTTC.

The J gene is TRBJ1-1, the V gene TRBV28; 9 bases match TRBD1. With 1 base clipped from V and 0 bases from J, the junction kept 6 bases outside the gene matches. Germline V lookup: CDR1 MDHEN, CDR2 SYDVKM. The CDR3 contains 17 residues. The CDR3 nucleotides are TGTGCCAGCAGTTTATTAGGGACAGGGTCTATGAACACTGAAGCTTTCTTT. Translated, it gives CASSLLGTGSMNTEAFF.

This clone was seen a few times. This probably arose from a read error, given a far larger clone one base away. The chain combines TRBV5-4 with TRBJ1-5; D not certain. In germline, CDR1 is SGHNT, CDR2 YYREEE (reference sequence). This CDR3 spans 19 amino acids. The CDR3 protein is CDSSCGRIGPLYSNQPQHF. CDR3 nucleotide sequence: TGTGACAGCAGCTGCGGGCGGATCGGGCCCCTTTATAGCAATCAGCCCCAGCATTTT. The full variable domain, its missing parts supplied by reference TRBV5-4 and TRBJ1-5, is ETGVTQSPTHLIKTRGQQVTLRCSSQSGHNTVSWYQQALGQGPQFIFQYYREEENGRGNFPPRFSGLQFPNYSSELNVNALELDDSALYLCDSSCGRIGPLYSNQPQHFGDGTRLSIL.

The chain employs TRBV19 and TRBJ2-5; D perhaps matches TRBD1 (5 bases). The germline V gene encodes CDR1 LNHDA and CDR2 SQIVND (reference sequence). This CDR3 contains 14 residues. Deletions cut 3 bases from V and 4 bases from J, with 12 bases between. CDR3 nucleotides: TGTGCCAGTAGTATCCCAGGGTTAGGAGAGACCCAGTACTTC. This encodes CASSIPGLGETQYF.

Concerning this clone: This sample also contains other DNA sequences that code for the same CDR3. The chain combines TRBV20-1 with TRBJ2-1, with D uncertain. This CDR3 spans 11 amino acids. Germline CDR1 reads DFQATT; CDR2 reads SNEGSKA (reference sequence). The V gene lost 6 bases and the J gene lost 2 bases, with 5 bases spanning the gap. DNA of the CDR3: TGCAGTGCAGGGACCTACAATGAGCAGTTCTTC. It translates to CSAGTYNEQFF.

This chain uses TRBV28 with TRBJ1-2; D is perhaps TRBD1 (6 bases). Trimming left V 4 bases short and J 4 bases short, with 10 bases between. This CDR3 is 13 amino acids long. Germline V gives CDR1 MDHEN, CDR2 SYDVKM. The CDR3 loop reads CASSYGGGYGYTF. The DNA of the CDR3 is TGTGCCAGCAGTTACGGGGGCGGCTATGGCTACACCTTC.

This clone was recorded a few times. The chain has TRBV4-2 and TRBJ2-7; D possibly corresponds to TRBD1 (6 bases). The germline V gene encodes CDR1 LGHNA and CDR2 YNFKEQ. The CDR3 runs to 15 residues. The V end lost 2 bases, the J end lost 1 base, and 12 bases lay between the germline ends. CDR3 DNA: TGTGCCAGCAGCCAATTCAGGGGATCGTCCTACGAGCAGTACTTC. It encodes CASSQFRGSSYEQYF.

The chain joins TRBV1 to TRBJ2-1; whether TRBD2, the table's D call, matches the DNA was not checked. TRBV1 is tagged as a pseudogene. CDR3 size: 18 residues. The CDR3 spells CTSSSRGRIEVPYNEQFF. DNA of the CDR3: TGCACCAGCAGCAGTCGAGGTAGGATTGAAGTCCCCTACAATGAGCAGTTCTTC.

This clone came up a few times. The chain joins TRBV19 to TRBJ2-1; D remains unclear. Germline CDR1 LNHDA, CDR2 SQIVND (reference sequence). The CDR3 has 15 amino acids. V was pared by 5 bases and J by 0 bases, with 11 bases between. CDR3: CASSFTTNSYNEQFF. In DNA form, the CDR3 reads TGTGCCAGTAGTTTCACTACGAACTCCTACAATGAGCAGTTCTTC.

V gene TRBV9 combines with J gene TRBJ2-2; TRBD2 agrees at 9 bases. Germline V lookup: CDR1 SGDLS, CDR2 YYNGEE. The CDR3 is made up of 16 amino acids. V lost 4 bases and J lost 5; bases outside the gene matches: 9. CDR3 amino acids: CASSSRGAGGTGELFF. The CDR3 DNA reads as TGTGCCAGCAGCTCCAGGGGAGCGGGGGGAACCGGGGAGCTGTTTTTT.

This clone appeared a few times. The CDR3 nucleotides read TGTGCCAGCAGTTTATCTGGTAGCGGGGCCTCCTACAATGAGCAGTTCTTC. It yields the protein CASSLSGSGASYNEQFF. The V and J genes are TRBV27 and TRBJ2-1; 8 bases match TRBD2. CDR3 size: 17 residues. V was pared by 0 bases and J by 0 bases, with 4 bases of the junction left unmatched. Germline assignment: CDR1 MNHEY and CDR2 SMNVEV (reference sequence).

The sample holds many counts of this clone. This chain joins TRBV30 and TRBJ2-6; unclear D gene. The V end was cut by 1 base, the J end by 0 bases, with 22 bases between. The CDR3 sequence is 20 residues long. Germline loops: CDR1 GTSNPN, CDR2 SVGIG (reference sequence). CDR3 in DNA: TGTGCCTGGAGTGGTTCAGTTCGCCGACAAGCAGTCTCTGGGGCCAACGTCCTGACTTTC. It yields the protein CAWSGSVRRQAVSGANVLTF.

The chain carries TRBV27 and TRBJ2-1; TRBD1 might be the D (5 bases). Trimming took off 3 bases at V and 5 bases at J, with 14 bases between the two ends. CDR1 and CDR2 from the germline V gene are MNHEY and SMNVEV (reference sequence). The CDR3 is 15 amino acids. The chain's CDR3 is CASSFAQGANNEQFF. The CDR3 DNA sequence: TGTGCCAGCAGTTTTGCCCAGGGCGCTAACAATGAGCAGTTCTTC.

The chain combines TRBV30 with TRBJ1-3; D is undetermined. Germline loops: CDR1 GTSNPN, CDR2 SVGIG (reference sequence). V lost 0 bases and J 4 bases, leaving 4 bases between the germline ends. The CDR3 has 12 residues. CDR3 DNA: TGTGCCTGGAGTGTAGTCGGAAACACCATATATTTT. This translates into CAWSVVGNTIYF. The full variable domain, in which reference TRBV30 and TRBJ1-3 provide the parts outside the CDR3, is SQTIHQWPATLVQPVGSPLSLECTVEGTSNPNLYWYRQAAGRGLQLLFYSVGIGQISSEVPQNLSASRPQDRQFILSSKKLLLSDSGFYLCAWSVVGNTIYFGEGSWLTVV.

Remarks on this clone: This may be a read error: a much more frequent sequence differs by one nucleotide. This sample includes further DNA sequences coding for the same CDR3. This chain links TRBV7-2 with TRBJ1-5, with 8 bases lining up with TRBD1. This CDR3 spans 13 amino acids. V shed 4 bases and J 4 bases; nucleotides not matched to a gene: 0. The germline V gene encodes CDR1 SGHTA and CDR2 FQGNSA. In DNA form, the CDR3 reads TGTGCCAGCAGCTACAGGGGGAATCAGCCCCAGCATTTT. Encoded protein: CASSYRGNQPQHF.